The entry below gives a single T cell receptor (beta chain) sequence along with its context. The antigen it recognizes is unknown. No qualities accompany the bases; no much larger clone lies one base away. The data stem from a study of CD4+ T cells in melanoma (dated by TCRdb to the early 2020s). About the study as a whole: Neoantigen-specific CD4+ T cells in human melanoma were what the study investigated.

General study outcomes and caveats: Neoantigen-specific CD4+ T cells in melanoma were reported to show diverse differentiation states. The report described a correlation between neoantigen-specific CD4+ T cells and the function of CD8+ T cells, macrophages and B cells.

From V the trimming removes 0 bases and from J it removes 4 bases, while the gene matches leave 0 bases of the junction unaccounted for. The CDR3, cysteine through phenylalanine, is 14 amino acids long. CDR3 DNA only is kept here, 42 bases in frame from base 1. CDR1 MNHEY and CDR2 SVGAGI are derived from the germline V gene. The donors were melanoma patients. Libraries were built with the immunoSEQ multiplex PCR assay. TCRdb took over this immuneACCESS table, retaining in-frame rearrangements with V and J assigned. Such tables are incomplete; in checked studies, under half of the missing clones stem from an unresolved V gene, and the remainder is unexplained. The sample table lists 13,000 to 15,000 clones, 68% of them with a count of one. The top ten clones comprise 15% to 20% of the sample.

Here the chain combines TRBV6-5 and TRBJ2-5, and TRBD1 aligns with 9 junction nucleotides. The sample taken for sequencing was cells from a culture (not recorded whether cultured in vitro). This clonotype was sampled from a human donor with melanoma. The CDR3 reads as follows: CASSYSGQGETQYF. The base sequence is TGTGCCAGCAGTTACTCGGGACAGGGAGAGACCCAGTACTTC.